The 9 T cell receptor beta chains reported below all come from one sample, sequenced in a study of cytomegalovirus exposure and HLA in healthy donors. Researchers ran the PCR with 60 Vbeta and 13 Jbeta primers. TCRdb's table, derived via immunoSEQ multiplex PCR, lists solely in-frame clones and lacks some. Here the sample spans around 100,000 clones, approximately 81% being singletons. Input material: PBMCs. These receptors were collected from a middle-aged woman in good health and CMV-seropositive.

This chain uses TRBV9 with TRBJ2-3; tentatively, D is TRBD2 (6 bases). This CDR3 is built from 16 residues. Between the trimmed V and J ends, which lost 0 bases and 2 bases, there was a span of 13 bases. CDR1 and CDR2 (germline): SGDLS, YYNGEE. The CDR3: CASSVEGLLNTDTQYF. In nucleotides, the CDR3 is TGTGCCAGCAGCGTAGAGGGACTTTTAAACACAGATACGCAGTATTTT. Full variable domain (outside the CDR3, taken from reference TRBV9 and TRBJ2-3): DSGVTQTPKHLITATGQRVTLRCSPRSGDLSVYWYQQSLDQGLQFLIQYYNGEERAKGNILERFSAQQFPDLHSELNLSSLELGDSALYFCASSVEGLLNTDTQYFGPGTRLTVL.

V usage is TRBV29-1 and J usage is TRBJ2-7, with 7 bases fitting TRBD2. This CDR3 is built from 13 residues. V shed 6 bases and J 1 base; nucleotides not matched to a gene: 6. CDR1 is SQVTM, CDR2 ANQGSEA, per germline. The CDR3 protein is CSVGAGLSYEQYF. CDR3 DNA sequence: TGCAGCGTAGGAGCGGGACTATCCTACGAGCAGTACTTC.

This clone was detected only a few times. CDR3 sequence reads: CAWSHNADRTYEQYF. CDR3 sequence (DNA): TGTGCCTGGAGTCACAACGCCGACAGGACCTACGAGCAGTACTTC. The chain couples TRBV30 to TRBJ2-7, with D possibly matching TRBD1 (6 bases). The CDR3 consists of 15 residues. Germline V lookup: CDR1 GTSNPN, CDR2 SVGIG (reference sequence). V gave up 2 bases and J gave up 2 bases, with 16 bases separating them. Supplemented by reference TRBV30 and TRBJ2-7, the full variable domain reads SQTIHQWPATLVQPVGSPLSLECTVEGTSNPNLYWYRQAAGRGLQLLFYSVGIGQISSEVPQNLSASRPQDRQFILSSKKLLLSDSGFYLCAWSHNADRTYEQYFGPGTRLTVT.

V usage is TRBV6-5 and J usage is TRBJ2-7; 9 nucleotides agree with TRBD2. With V trimmed by 5 bases and J by 4 bases, 9 bases remained unmatched. CDR1 and CDR2 from the germline V gene are MNHEY and SVGAGI. This CDR3 comprises 15 residues. CDR3 bases: TGTGCCAGCAGTCGGGGGCTAGCGGGAAGATACGAGCAGTACTTC. It codes for CASSRGLAGRYEQYF.

The chain is built from TRBV28 and TRBJ2-7; tentatively, D is TRBD1 (5 bases). The V end lost 7 bases, the J end lost 4 bases, and 29 bases lay between the germline ends. The CDR3 covers 18 residues. The V gene's germline CDR1 is MDHEN and CDR2 SYDVKM. Here the CDR3 DNA reads TGTGCCAGCACCCTAAACCTTCTTACGACAGAGACTTTATACGAGCAGTACTTC. Amino acids: CASTLNLLTTETLYEQYF.

V gene TRBV5-1 combines with J gene TRBJ2-1, with a weak D call TRBD2 (5 bases). CDR1 SGHRS and CDR2 YFSETQ come from the germline V gene. V shed 4 bases and J shed 0 bases, with 11 bases lying between them. CDR3 length: 15 amino acids. In DNA form, the CDR3 reads TGCGCCAGCAGCGTGGACGGAGGCTCCTACAATGAGCAGTTCTTC. Translated, it gives CASSVDGGSYNEQFF.

The chain couples TRBV7-2 to TRBJ2-3; D remains ambiguous. Germline V gene data show CDR1 as SGHTA and CDR2 as FQGNSA. This CDR3 region has 15 residues. Trimming took 5 bases from V and 1 from J, leaving 13 bases between them. CDR3 sequence: CASSPGWSGTDTQYF. DNA for the CDR3: TGTGCCAGCAGCCCCGGGTGGTCGGGCACAGATACGCAGTATTTT. Together with reference TRBV7-2 and TRBJ2-3, the CDR3 gives the full variable domain: GAGVSQSPSNKVTEKGKDVELRCDPISGHTALYWYRQSLGQGLEFLIYFQGNSAPDKSGLPSDRFSAERTGGSVSTLTIQRTQQEDSAVYLCASSPGWSGTDTQYFGPGTRLTVL.

Here the CDR3 DNA reads TGTGCCAGTAGTACCCGTTCTAGCGGAGGTTACAATGAGCAGTTCTTC. Translation gives CASSTRSSGGYNEQFF. The gene calls are TRBV19 and TRBJ2-1, with 7 bases fitting TRBD2. CDR1 is LNHDA and CDR2 is SQIVND in the germline V gene (reference sequence). This CDR3 spans 16 amino acids. V shed 4 bases and J 4 bases; nucleotides not matched to a gene: 10.

The V and J genes are TRBV5-4 and TRBJ2-7; 9 bases map to TRBD2. Germline assignment: CDR1 SGHNT and CDR2 YYREEE (reference sequence). J lost 7 bases, V lost 4 bases, and 6 bases had no gene match. The CDR3 has 13 amino acids. The CDR3 protein is CASSRGLAEEQYF. The CDR3 bases are TGTGCCAGCAGCAGGGGACTAGCTGAAGAGCAGTACTTC. Combining the CDR3 with reference TRBV5-4 and TRBJ2-7 gives the whole variable domain ETGVTQSPTHLIKTRGQQVTLRCSSQSGHNTVSWYQQALGQGPQFIFQYYREEENGRGNFPPRFSGLQFPNYSSELNVNALELDDSALYLCASSRGLAEEQYFGPGTRLTVT.